The TCR beta chain under discussion was sequenced for a study of blood T cell repertoires in COVID-19. About the study: The cDNA or gDNA used as material had been derived from T cells, B-cell-depleted T cells, or PBMCs.

The repertoire was sequenced with immunoSEQ multiplex PCR; TCRdb's copy has only in-frame clones and lacks some. The sample holds a few hundred thousand clones, more than 70% seen once. V lost 0 bases to trimming and J lost 8 bases; unmatched junction nucleotides: 8. The V gene's germline CDR1 is LGHNA and CDR2 YNFKEQ. This CDR3 is 15 amino acids long. Material for sequencing was PBMCs or T cells enriched from blood (not recorded which). The chain recombines TRBV4-2 with TRBJ1-2, with 8 nucleotides matching TRBD1. The source is a woman in her 30s who had been exposed to COVID-19. CDR3 coding DNA: TGTGCCAGCAGCCAAGAACGGCAGGGGGCGCCGGGCTACACCTTC. This codes for CASSQERQGAPGYTF.